This T cell receptor beta chain was found in a study of breast tumors, draining lymph nodes, adjacent tissues. Study-level results: Luminal-like breast cancer showed significantly greater tumor-nontumor repertoire similarity than basal-like breast cancer did. Tumors had less TCR diversity than lymph nodes, more than nontumor tissue. Findings are consistent with lymph node origin and intratumoral expansion of most tumor T cells. Data only fit, rather than demonstrated, lymph node origin of most tumor T cells.

Axillary draining lymph nodes of breast cancer patients supplied the node samples. Many counts were recorded for this clonotype. Its antigen remains unidentified. J was trimmed by 12 bases and V by 6 bases; bases with no gene match: 16. Germline CDR1 reads DFQATT; CDR2 reads SNEGSKA (reference sequence). The CDR3 spans 14 residues. TCRdb re-analysed the multiplex PCR reads in MiXCR, keeping a single row per CDR3 protein. This sample has 190,000 or so distinct CDR3 sequences; approximately 31% occur once, and the top ten carry 4.3%. The sequenced material came from axillary lymph node tissue. This chain joins TRBV20-1 and TRBJ1-2, with 10 positions matching TRBD1. This TCR derives from a female donor with breast cancer. Some clones in this sample may be carry-over from other donors' samples. The CDR3 DNA sequence: TGCAGTGCGAGCCCCCCAAGGGACAGGGGTCCGCACACCTTC. Residues: CSASPPRDRGPHTF.